The clone carrying this TCR beta chain was recorded at least ten times. TCRdb re-derived calls from the 5' RACE reads in MiXCR, one entry per CDR3 protein. This repertoire shows about 120,000 distinct CDR3 sequences, roughly 3.2% found once; its top ten account for over 1%. The data belong to a study of neurological immune-mediated disorders. The clonotype originates from a woman younger than 45 with multiple sclerosis. Sequencing was carried out using PBMCs.

CDR3 coding DNA: TGTGCCAGCAGCTTAGTGGGTGGGAAAGATACGCAGTATTTT. It encodes CASSLVGGKDTQYF. This chain connects TRBV7-2 to TRBJ2-3; D is unclear. Looked up from germline, CDR1 is SGHTA and CDR2 is FQGNSA. The ends were cut back, 1 base at V and 5 bases at J, with 10 bases in the middle. This CDR3 has 14 amino acids.